This TCR beta chain is from a study of blood T cells in healthy people across ages. The donors, healthy Caucasians from Russia, were aged about 6 to 90. This clonotype showed up many times. A second PCR of 7 to 11 cycles used a sample-barcoded 5' primer and a J-beta primer mix. Every molecule of cDNA carried a tag from a template-switch adaptor with 12 random nucleotides. TCRdb recomputed calls from the 5' RACE reads with MiXCR, one row per CDR3 protein. The table lists hundreds of thousands of distinct CDR3 sequences, 40% to 45% of them singletons. Germline assignment: CDR1 LGHNA and CDR2 YSLEER. This CDR3 is 12 amino acids long. V shed 2 bases, J shed 7 bases, and the junction held 1 base outside the gene matches.

The V and J genes are TRBV4-3 and TRBJ2-5; 7 bases fit TRBD1. The TCR sequence derives from a man older than 75 in good health. Sequencing used blood. CDR3 in DNA: TGCGCCAGCAGCCAATCAGGGGGGACCCAGTACTTC. Encoded protein: CASSQSGGTQYF.